Below are 14 T cell receptor beta chains sequenced from a single sample in a study of early T cells in non-severe SARS-CoV-2 infection. TCRdb recomputed calls from the 5' RACE reads with MiXCR, one row per CDR3 protein. Among under 90,000 distinct CDR3 sequences, about 13% were seen once, and the ten largest hold approximately 6.5%. Input material: whole blood. These receptors all come from an adult who was a healthcare worker with PCR-confirmed SARS-CoV-2 infection or an uninfected control (not recorded which).

This clonotype was found many times. The CDR3 protein is CASSDSRQEYNEQFF. The DNA of the CDR3 is TGTGCCAGCAGTGACTCGAGACAGGAATACAATGAGCAGTTCTTC. The chain combines TRBV6-4 with TRBJ2-1, with D maybe TRBD1 (6 bases). This CDR3 is 15 amino acids long. The V gene's germline CDR1 is MRHNA and CDR2 SNTAGT. V was pared by 0 bases and J by 4 bases, with 10 bases between.

This clonotype appeared a few times. This chain connects TRBV20-1 to TRBJ2-3; D might be TRBD2 (5 bases). The CDR3 totals 15 residues. Germline CDR1 and CDR2: DFQATT and SNEGSKA (reference sequence). Trimming took off 0 bases at V and 3 bases at J, with 13 bases between the two ends. The CDR3 is CSAREADRGTDTQYF. In DNA form, the CDR3 reads TGCAGTGCTAGAGAGGCGGACCGCGGGACAGATACGCAGTATTTT.

This clonotype has ten or more counts. The V and J genes are TRBV20-1 and TRBJ2-2, with a tentative D call TRBD1 (6 bases). Germline CDR1 and CDR2: DFQATT and SNEGSKA (reference sequence). The CDR3 contains 15 residues. With 3 bases removed from V and 7 bases from J, the gap between germline ends came to 18 bases. The CDR3 protein is CSASQAGQSGGELFF. CDR3 bases: TGCAGTGCTAGTCAGGCAGGACAGAGCGGCGGGGAGCTGTTTTTT.

The table lists this clonotype with a few counts. V and J are TRBV29-1 and TRBJ1-1; 7 bases agree with TRBD1. V shed 8 bases, J shed 1 base, and the junction held 10 bases outside the gene matches. The germline CDR1 and CDR2 sequences are SQVTM and ANQGSEA. This CDR3 has 14 residues. CDR3 protein: CSTRDSGANTEAFF. The CDR3 DNA is TGCAGCACCCGGGACAGTGGTGCGAACACTGAAGCTTTCTTT.

The chain uses TRBV20-1 and TRBJ1-1; 10 bases align to TRBD1. The V gene's germline CDR1 is DFQATT and CDR2 SNEGSKA (reference sequence). With 1 base clipped from V and 3 bases from J, the junction kept 2 bases outside the gene matches. CDR3 length equals 14 residues. For the CDR3, the DNA is TGCAGTGCTAGAGGGGACAGGGGCTACACTGAAGCTTTCTTT. It codes for CSARGDRGYTEAFF.

The genes are TRBV6-1 and TRBJ2-1; the D gene is possibly TRBD1 (7 bases). V was pared by 3 bases and J by 6 bases, with 15 bases between. CDR3 size: 15 residues. CDR1 and CDR2 from the germline V gene are MNHNS and SASEGT. The CDR3 DNA reads TGTGCCAGCAGTGACTACCGACAGGGAGGCAATGAGCAGTTCTTC. It translates to CASSDYRQGGNEQFF.

This clonotype was picked up many times. The chain employs TRBV27 and TRBJ2-3; 7 nucleotides match TRBD1. The CDR3 contains 14 residues. V was clipped by 6 bases and J by 2 bases; unmatched bases: 5. Per the germline V gene, CDR1 is MNHEY and CDR2 is SMNVEV (reference sequence). The CDR3 bases are TGTGCCAGCAGATCGACAGGGATCACAGATACGCAGTATTTT. Protein product: CASRSTGITDTQYF.

This clonotype was seen a few times. This chain uses TRBV7-6 with TRBJ2-1, with 12 bases lining up with TRBD2. J was trimmed by 2 bases and V by 6 bases; bases with no gene match: 5. The V gene's germline CDR1 is SGHVS and CDR2 FNYEAQ. This CDR3 spans 16 amino acids. The CDR3 nucleotides read TGTGCCAGCAGAAGACTAGCGGGAGTCCCCTACAATGAGCAGTTCTTC. Protein: CASRRLAGVPYNEQFF.

This clonotype was observed a single time. This chain uses TRBV24-1 with TRBJ1-1; D possibly corresponds to TRBD1 (5 bases). Germline V gene lookup returns CDR1 KGHDR and CDR2 SFDVKD. This CDR3 is 14 amino acids long. With 3 bases removed from V and 4 bases from J, the gap between germline ends came to 11 bases. The CDR3 DNA reads TGTGCCACCAGTGATCCGGGGCTGAGCACTGAAGCTTTCTTT. Translation: CATSDPGLSTEAFF.

This clonotype was recorded at least ten times. J is TRBJ1-1 and V is TRBV5-1; no firm D call. Per the germline V gene, CDR1 is SGHRS and CDR2 is YFSETQ. This CDR3 comprises 12 residues. V was trimmed by 1 base and J by 5 bases, leaving 6 bases between them. The CDR3 loop reads CASSLNPTEAFF. CDR3 DNA: TGCGCCAGCAGCTTGAATCCGACTGAAGCTTTCTTT. Drawing the rest from reference TRBV5-1 and TRBJ1-1, the complete variable domain is KAGVTQTPRYLIKTRGQQVTLSCSPISGHRSVSWYQQTPGQGLQFLFEYFSETQRNKGNFPGRFSGRQFSNSRSEMNVSTLELGDSALYLCASSLNPTEAFFGQGTRLTVV.

The chain joins TRBV6-5 to TRBJ1-1; D uncertain. Looked up from germline, CDR1 is MNHEY and CDR2 is SVGAGI. The CDR3 sequence is 15 residues long. The V end lost 4 bases, the J end lost 0 bases, and 12 bases lay between the germline ends. This chain's CDR3 is CASSSPFRMNTEAFF. Here the CDR3 DNA reads TGTGCCAGCAGTTCCCCCTTTAGGATGAACACTGAAGCTTTCTTT.

This clonotype was counted at least ten times. The rearrangement uses TRBV7-2 and TRBJ1-1, with D unresolved. Germline-derived CDR1 and CDR2 are SGHTA and FQGNSA. CDR3 length equals 14 residues. The V end lost 1 base, the J end lost 8 bases, and 14 bases lay between the germline ends. Here the CDR3 reads CASSLVQNSNEAFF. The DNA of the CDR3 is TGTGCCAGCAGCTTAGTACAGAATTCGAACGAAGCTTTCTTT.

This clonotype has only a few counts. The gene calls are TRBV11-3 and TRBJ2-2; D possibly corresponds to TRBD2 (6 bases). This CDR3 comprises 14 residues. The V gene's germline CDR1 is SGHNT and CDR2 YENEEA. V lost 5 bases and J lost 6, with 13 bases in between. CDR3 residues: CASSAVSGAGELFF. CDR3 in DNA: TGTGCCAGCAGCGCGGTTTCGGGGGCCGGGGAGCTGTTTTTT.

Only a few counts were recorded for this clonotype. This chain joins TRBV4-2 and TRBJ1-1; 8 bases fit TRBD1. In germline, CDR1 is LGHNA, CDR2 YNFKEQ. V was clipped by 4 bases and J by 9 bases; unmatched bases: 16. This CDR3 region has 16 residues. CDR3 sequence (DNA): TGTGCCAGCAGCCCCATAGTCCGGGACAGGCAGACAAAAGCTTTCTTT. This codes for CASSPIVRDRQTKAFF.